The clone carrying this T cell receptor (beta chain) was observed many times. Its antigen is unknown. This entry is derived from a study of CD8 T cells in ankylosing spondylitis. Notes on the study in general: As for the disease-linked clones, they showed a CD8+ phenotype and occurred at relatively low frequencies in peripheral blood. Seemingly distinctive of ankylosing spondylitis blood was a TCR beta motif formed by eight highly homologous variants. Certain motif variants had earlier appeared in reactive arthritis synovial fluid and blood. In ankylosing spondylitis patients, matched synovial fluid reportedly showed significant enrichment of disease-linked clones.

Scientists made TCR beta libraries using quantitative 5'-RACE with molecular barcodes. TCRdb used MiXCR to reprocess the 5' RACE reads, holding one entry per CDR3 protein. The sample has a few hundred thousand distinct CDR3 sequences; 15% to 20% are singletons. This CDR3 contains 15 residues. The trim removed 7 bases at V and 0 bases at J, leaving 4 bases unmatched. The chain is built from TRBV12-3 or TRBV12-4 and TRBJ2-2, with TRBD2 identical over 8 bases. This clonotype was obtained from a male donor with ankylosing spondylitis. The sample was blood, either unsorted or a sorted T cell fraction (not recorded which). The CDR3 loop reads CASTLGLANTGELFF. In nucleotides, the CDR3 is TGTGCCAGCACCCTGGGACTAGCGAACACCGGGGAGCTGTTTTTT.